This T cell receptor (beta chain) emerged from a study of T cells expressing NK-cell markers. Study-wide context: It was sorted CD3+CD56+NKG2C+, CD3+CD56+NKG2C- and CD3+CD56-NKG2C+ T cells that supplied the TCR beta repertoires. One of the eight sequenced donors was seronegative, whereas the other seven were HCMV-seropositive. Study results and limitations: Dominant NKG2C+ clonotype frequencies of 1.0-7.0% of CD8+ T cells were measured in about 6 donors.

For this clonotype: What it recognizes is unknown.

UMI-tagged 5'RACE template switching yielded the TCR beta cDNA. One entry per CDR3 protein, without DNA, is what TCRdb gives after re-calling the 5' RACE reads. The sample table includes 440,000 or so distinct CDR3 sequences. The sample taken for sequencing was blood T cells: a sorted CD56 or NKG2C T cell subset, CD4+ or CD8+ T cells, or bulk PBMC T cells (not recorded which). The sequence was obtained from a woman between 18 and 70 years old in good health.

The CDR3 spells CASSFGAGLGDTQYF. V and J are TRBV5-6 and TRBJ2-3; absent DNA, TCRdb's TRBD1 call cannot be checked. The CDR3 consists of 15 residues. Germline V gives CDR1 SGHDT, CDR2 YYEEEE.